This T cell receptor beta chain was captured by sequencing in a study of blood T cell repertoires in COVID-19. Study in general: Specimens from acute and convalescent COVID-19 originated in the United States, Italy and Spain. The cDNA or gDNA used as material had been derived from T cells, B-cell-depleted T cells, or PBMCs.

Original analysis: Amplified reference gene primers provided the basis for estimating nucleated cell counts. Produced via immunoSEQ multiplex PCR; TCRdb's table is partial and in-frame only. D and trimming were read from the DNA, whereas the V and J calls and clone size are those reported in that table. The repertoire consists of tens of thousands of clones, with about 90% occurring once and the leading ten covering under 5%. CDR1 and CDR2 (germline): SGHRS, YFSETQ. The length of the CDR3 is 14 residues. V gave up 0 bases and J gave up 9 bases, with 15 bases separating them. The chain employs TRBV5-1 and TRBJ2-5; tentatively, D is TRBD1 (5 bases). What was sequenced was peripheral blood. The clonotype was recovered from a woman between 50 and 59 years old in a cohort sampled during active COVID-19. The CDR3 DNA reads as TGCGCCAGCAGCTTGGGACAGCCCATTGAGGCCCAGTACTTC. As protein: CASSLGQPIEAQYF.